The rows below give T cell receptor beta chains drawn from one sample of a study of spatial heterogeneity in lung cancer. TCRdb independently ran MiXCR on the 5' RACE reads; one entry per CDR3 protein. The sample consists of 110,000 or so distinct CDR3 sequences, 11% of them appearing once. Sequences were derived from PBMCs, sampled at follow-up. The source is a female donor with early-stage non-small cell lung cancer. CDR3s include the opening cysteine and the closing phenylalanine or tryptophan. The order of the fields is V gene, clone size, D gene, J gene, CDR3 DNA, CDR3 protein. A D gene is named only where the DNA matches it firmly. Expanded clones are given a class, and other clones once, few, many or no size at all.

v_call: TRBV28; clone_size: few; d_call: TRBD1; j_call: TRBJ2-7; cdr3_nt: TGTGCCAGCAACCGACAGGGTCTCATCTACGAGCAGTACTTC; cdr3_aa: CASNRQGLIYEQYF
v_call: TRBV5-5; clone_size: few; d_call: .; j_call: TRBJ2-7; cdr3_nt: TGTGCCAGCAGCCTGACAGTTTACGAGCAGTACTTC; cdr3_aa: CASSLTVYEQYF
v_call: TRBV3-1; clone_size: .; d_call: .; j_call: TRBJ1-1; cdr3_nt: TGTGCCAGCTCGGCAGGGCAGGGAGTTACTGAAGCTTTCTTT; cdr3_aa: CASSAGQGVTEAFF
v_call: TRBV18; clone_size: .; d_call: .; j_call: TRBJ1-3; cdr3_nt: TGTGCCAGCTCACCACCGCCTGGAAACACCATATATTTT; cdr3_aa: CASSPPPGNTIYF
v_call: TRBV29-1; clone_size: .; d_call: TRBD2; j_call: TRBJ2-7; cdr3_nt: TGCAGCGTTGTTGAAGCTAGCGGGGGGTCCTACGAGCAGTACTTC; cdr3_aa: CSVVEASGGSYEQYF
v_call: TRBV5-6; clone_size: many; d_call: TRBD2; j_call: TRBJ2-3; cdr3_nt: TGTGCCAGCAGCCGGCGACTAGCGGGGCCGGCCACAGATACGCAGTATTTT; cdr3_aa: CASSRRLAGPATDTQYF
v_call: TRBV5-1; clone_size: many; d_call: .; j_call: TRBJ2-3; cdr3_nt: TGCGCCAGCAGCCCGGACACAGATACGCAGTATTTT; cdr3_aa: CASSPDTDTQYF
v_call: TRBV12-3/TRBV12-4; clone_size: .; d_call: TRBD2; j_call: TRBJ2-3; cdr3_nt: TGTGCCAGCAGTGCGCGGACTAGCGGGATGACAGATACGCAGTATTTT; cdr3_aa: CASSARTSGMTDTQYF
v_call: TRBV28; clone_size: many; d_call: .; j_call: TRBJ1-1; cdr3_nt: TGTGCCAGCAGTCAAGAACAGGGTTCCGCTGAAGCTTTCTTT; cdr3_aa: CASSQEQGSAEAFF
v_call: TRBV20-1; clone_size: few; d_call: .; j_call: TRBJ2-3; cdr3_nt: TGCAGTGCTAGCCTCCCAGGGGATAGCACAGATACGCAGTATTTT; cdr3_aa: CSASLPGDSTDTQYF
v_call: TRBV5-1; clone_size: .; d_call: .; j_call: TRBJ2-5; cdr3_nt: TGCGCCAGCAGCTTGGTGTCTGCGTACCAAGAGACCCAGTACTTC; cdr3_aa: CASSLVSAYQETQYF
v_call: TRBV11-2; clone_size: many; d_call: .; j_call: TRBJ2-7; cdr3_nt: TGTGCCAGCAGCGCGAATAACTACGAGCAGTACTTC; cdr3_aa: CASSANNYEQYF
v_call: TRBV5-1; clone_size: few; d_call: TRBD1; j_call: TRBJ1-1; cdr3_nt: TGCGCCAGCAGCTTAATACAGGGGACTGAAGCTTTCTTT; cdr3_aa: CASSLIQGTEAFF
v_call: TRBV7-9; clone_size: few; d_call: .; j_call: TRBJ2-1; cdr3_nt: TGTGCCAGCAGCCTATCCTTGGGGGGGCACTCCTACAATGAGCAGTTCTTC; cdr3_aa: CASSLSLGGHSYNEQFF
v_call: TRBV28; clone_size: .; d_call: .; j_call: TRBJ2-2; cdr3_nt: TGTGCCAGCAGTTTATCTGGGATCGGGGAGCTGTTTTTT; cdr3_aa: CASSLSGIGELFF
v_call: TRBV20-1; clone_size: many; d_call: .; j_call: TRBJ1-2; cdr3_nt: TGCAGCTTGGGGTCACAAAATAACTATGGCTACACCTTC; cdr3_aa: CSLGSQNNYGYTF
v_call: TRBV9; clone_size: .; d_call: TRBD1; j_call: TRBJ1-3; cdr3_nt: TGTGCCAGCAGCGTAGAGGGACAGCGAAACACCATATATTTT; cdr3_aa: CASSVEGQRNTIYF
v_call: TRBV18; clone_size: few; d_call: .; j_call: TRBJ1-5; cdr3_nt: TGTGCCAGCTCCAATGGGGGATTCAATCAGCCCCAGCATTTT; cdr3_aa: CASSNGGFNQPQHF
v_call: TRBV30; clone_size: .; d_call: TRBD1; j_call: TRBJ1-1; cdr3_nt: TGTGCCTGGACCCAGGGGGCACTCGAAGCTTTCTTT; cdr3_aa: CAWTQGALEAFF
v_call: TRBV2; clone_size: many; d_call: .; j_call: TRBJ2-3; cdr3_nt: TGTGCCAGCAGATTCGTGGGGGCTGGCGGATATTTT; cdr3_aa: CASRFVGAGGYF
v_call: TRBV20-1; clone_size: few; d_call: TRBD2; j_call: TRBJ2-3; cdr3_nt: TGCAGTGCTAGCGGACTAGCAGTAGATACGCAGTATTTT; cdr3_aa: CSASGLAVDTQYF
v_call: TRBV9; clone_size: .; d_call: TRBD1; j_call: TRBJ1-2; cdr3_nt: TGTGCCAGCAGCCCGTGGACAGGGGTTAACTATGGCTACACCTTC; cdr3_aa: CASSPWTGVNYGYTF
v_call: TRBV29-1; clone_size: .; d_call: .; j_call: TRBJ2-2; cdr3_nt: TGCAGCGTTGAATCGCCAGTGACCGGGGAGCTGTTTTTT; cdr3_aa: CSVESPVTGELFF
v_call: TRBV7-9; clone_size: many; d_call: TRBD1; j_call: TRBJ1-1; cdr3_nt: TGTGCCAGCAGCGCACTGGAACAGGGGACTGAAGCTTTCTTT; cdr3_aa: CASSALEQGTEAFF
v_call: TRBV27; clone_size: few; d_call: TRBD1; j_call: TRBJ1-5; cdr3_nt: TGTGCCAGCAGTTTATCAGGGGACAGCTTAAGTAGAAATCAGCCCCAGCATTTT; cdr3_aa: CASSLSGDSLSRNQPQHF
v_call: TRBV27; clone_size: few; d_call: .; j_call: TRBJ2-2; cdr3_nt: TGTGCCACCAAATTTCGGAGGGGATATGTCGGGGAGCTGTTTTTT; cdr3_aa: CATKFRRGYVGELFF
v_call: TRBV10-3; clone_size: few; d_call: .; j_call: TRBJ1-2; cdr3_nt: TGTGCCATCAGTGAGTCGGAGGGGGTTGACTATGGCTACACCTTC; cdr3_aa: CAISESEGVDYGYTF
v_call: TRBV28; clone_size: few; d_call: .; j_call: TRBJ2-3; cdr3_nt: TGTGCCAGCAGTTTTGTGGCGGGCACAGATACGCAGTATTTT; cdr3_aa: CASSFVAGTDTQYF
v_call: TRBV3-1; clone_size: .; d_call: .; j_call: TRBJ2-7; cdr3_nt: TGTGCCAGCAGCCAACCCCGCGTCCCCTACGAGCAGTACTTC; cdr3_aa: CASSQPRVPYEQYF
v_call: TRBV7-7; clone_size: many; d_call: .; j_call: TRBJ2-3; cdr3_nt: TGTGCCAGCAGCCCACTTGCGGCGTTCACAGATACGCAGTATTTT; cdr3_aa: CASSPLAAFTDTQYF
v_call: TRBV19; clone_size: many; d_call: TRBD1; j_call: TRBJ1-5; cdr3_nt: TGTGCCAGTAGTAAGGGACAGCGAATTAGCAATCAGCCCCAGCATTTT; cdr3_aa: CASSKGQRISNQPQHF
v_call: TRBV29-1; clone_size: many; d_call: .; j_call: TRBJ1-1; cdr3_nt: TGCAGCGTCGCGGGACGACAGAGGAACACTGAAGCTTTCTTT; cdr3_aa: CSVAGRQRNTEAFF
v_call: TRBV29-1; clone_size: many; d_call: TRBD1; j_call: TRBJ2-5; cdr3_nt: TGCAGCGTGGAACAGACAGGGGTATTGGCCCAGTACTTC; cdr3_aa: CSVEQTGVLAQYF
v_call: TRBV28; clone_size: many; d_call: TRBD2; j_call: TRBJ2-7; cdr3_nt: TGTGCCAGCAGTCCCCCTAGCGGGAGGGTCTACGAGCAGTACTTC; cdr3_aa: CASSPPSGRVYEQYF
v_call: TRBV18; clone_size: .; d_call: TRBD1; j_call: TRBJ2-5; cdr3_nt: TGTGCCAGCTCACCACCGGGGGTACGACAGGGATGGGGAGAGACCCAGTACTTC; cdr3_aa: CASSPPGVRQGWGETQYF
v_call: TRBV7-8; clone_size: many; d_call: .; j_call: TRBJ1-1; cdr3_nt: TGTGCCAGCAGCTTAAGAACAGGGTCCTCTGAAGCTTTCTTT; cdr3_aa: CASSLRTGSSEAFF
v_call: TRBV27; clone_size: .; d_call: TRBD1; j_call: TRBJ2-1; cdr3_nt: TGTGCCAGCAGCCGCTTTGGGACAGGGGGCATCAATGAGCAGTTCTTC; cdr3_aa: CASSRFGTGGINEQFF
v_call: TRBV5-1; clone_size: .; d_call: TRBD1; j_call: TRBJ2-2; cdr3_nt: TGCGCCAGCGAAACAGGGGCTTTCACCGGGGAGCTGTTTTTT; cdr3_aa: CASETGAFTGELFF
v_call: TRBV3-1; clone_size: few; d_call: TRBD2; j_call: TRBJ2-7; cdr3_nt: TGTGCCAGCAGCCATGGGACTAGCGGTGCCGGGCAGTACTTC; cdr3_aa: CASSHGTSGAGQYF
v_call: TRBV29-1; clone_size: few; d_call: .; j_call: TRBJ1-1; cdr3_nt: TGCAGCGTTGAACGGGACAACTCGAACACTGAAGCTTTCTTT; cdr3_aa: CSVERDNSNTEAFF
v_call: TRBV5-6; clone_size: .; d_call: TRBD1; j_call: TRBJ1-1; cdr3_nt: TGTGCCAGCAGGGACAGGGTGAGCGGCTGGATGAACACTGAAGCTTTCTTT; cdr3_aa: CASRDRVSGWMNTEAFF
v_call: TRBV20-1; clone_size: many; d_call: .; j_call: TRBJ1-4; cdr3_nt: TGCAGTGCCCCAGGGGCGAATGAAAAACTGTTTTTT; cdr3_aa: CSAPGANEKLFF
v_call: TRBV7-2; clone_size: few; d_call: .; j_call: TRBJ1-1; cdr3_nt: TGTGCCAGCAGCTCACAGGGTGTCACTGAAGCTTTCTTT; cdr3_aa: CASSSQGVTEAFF
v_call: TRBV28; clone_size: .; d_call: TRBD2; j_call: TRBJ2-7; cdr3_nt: TGTGCCAGCAGTTTGGCTAGCGGGAGCTACGAGCAGTACTTC; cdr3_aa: CASSLASGSYEQYF
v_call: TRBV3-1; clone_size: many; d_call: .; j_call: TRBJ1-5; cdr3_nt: TGTGCCAGCAGCCAAGACCTCAATCAGCCCCAGCATTTT; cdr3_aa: CASSQDLNQPQHF